The 18 T cell receptor beta chains below come from one sample, sequenced in a study of shared clonotypes between healthy human individuals. The method was immunoSEQ multiplex PCR; TCRdb's version includes in-frame clones alone and lacks a portion of them. The sample records some 2,100,000 clones, under 97% being singletons. The sequenced material came from naive CD4+ T cells sorted from blood. This sample's subset: CD45RA+ positively selected. These TCRs come from a young man in good health.

The V and J genes are TRBV2 and TRBJ2-5; D may be TRBD1 (6 bases). From germline, CDR1 is SNHLY and CDR2 FYNNEI. V was pared by 4 bases and J by 5 bases, with 11 bases between. The CDR3 is 13 residues long. The CDR3: CASSGGPGETQYF. CDR3 DNA sequence: TGTGCCAGCAGTGGGGGGCCTGGGGAGACCCAGTACTTC.

The chain combines TRBV6-1 with TRBJ2-1; 7 positions match TRBD1. The CDR3 totals 17 residues. Germline assignment: CDR1 MNHNS and CDR2 SASEGT. Germline trimming cut 0 bases from V and 3 bases from J; bases unmatched to any gene: 8. CDR3 sequence (DNA): TGTGCCAGCAGTGAAGCCCCGACAGGGTTTGTCTACAATGAGCAGTTCTTC. Translation: CASSEAPTGFVYNEQFF.

A remark on this clone: Other nucleotide sequences in the sample specify the same CDR3. The rearrangement joins TRBV15 to TRBJ2-7; a possible D gene is TRBD2 (5 bases). The CDR3 is made up of 14 amino acids. CDR1 is LNHNV, CDR2 YYDKDF, per germline (reference sequence). V was clipped by 1 base and J by 0 bases, with 7 bases between them. This CDR3 reads CATSRAGSSYEQYF. CDR3 in DNA: TGTGCCACCAGCAGAGCGGGGAGCTCCTACGAGCAGTACTTC.

The chain carries TRBV30 and TRBJ2-2; 8 positions match TRBD1. The CDR3 is 15 amino acids. The germline gives CDR1 GTSNPN, CDR2 SVGIG (reference sequence). V shed 2 bases and J 4 bases; nucleotides not matched to a gene: 6. CDR3 DNA: TGTGCCTGGAGTCGGACAGGGAGGCCCACCGGGGAGCTGTTTTTT. This sequence encodes CAWSRTGRPTGELFF.

The chain employs TRBV19 and TRBJ1-5, with unresolved D. CDR3 length: 13 amino acids. Trimming pared 6 bases from V and 4 bases from J, leaving 10 bases between. The germline gives CDR1 LNHDA, CDR2 SQIVND (reference sequence). CDR3 DNA sequence: TGTGCCAGTAGGGAGGGTGGTAATCAGCCCCAGCATTTT. This translates into CASREGGNQPQHF.

The chain joins TRBV30 to TRBJ2-2, with TRBD2 identical over 7 bases. Germline CDR1 GTSNPN, CDR2 SVGIG (reference sequence). The CDR3 covers 13 residues. With V trimmed by 8 bases and J by 0 bases, 3 bases remained unmatched. CDR3 amino acids: CAATSANTGELFF. Written as DNA, the CDR3 is TGTGCCGCCACTAGCGCGAACACCGGGGAGCTGTTTTTT.

As concerns this clone: Other DNA sequences of this sample code for an identical CDR3. The V call is TRBV4-1, the J call TRBJ1-5, with unresolved D. V gave up 1 base and J gave up 2 bases, with 6 bases separating them. Germline V CDR1 and CDR2: MGHRA, YSYEKL. The CDR3 totals 14 residues. The CDR3 spells CASSQGPGNQPQHF. DNA of the CDR3: TGCGCCAGCAGCCAAGGTCCGGGCAATCAGCCCCAGCATTTT.

CDR3 nucleotides: TGTGCTGGCAGCTATAACTATGGCTACACCTTC. Translation gives CAGSYNYGYTF. The chain uses TRBV7-2 and TRBJ1-2; D is uncertain. This CDR3 is 11 amino acids long. Germline-derived CDR1 and CDR2 are SGHTA and FQGNSA.

The chain has TRBV10-3 and TRBJ1-5; maybe TRBD1 (6 bases). The germline V gene encodes CDR1 ENHRY and CDR2 SYGVKD. Trimming removed 0 bases at V and 8 bases at J, with 11 bases between. This CDR3 has 14 residues. The CDR3 region is CAISESGTSEPQHF. CDR3 in DNA: TGTGCCATCAGTGAGTCTGGGACATCCGAGCCCCAGCATTTT.

The chain joins TRBV19 to TRBJ1-1, with 7 nucleotides matching TRBD1. From germline, CDR1 is LNHDA and CDR2 SQIVND (reference sequence). The V gene end was trimmed by 5 bases and the J gene end by 2 bases; junction bases not matched to a gene: 11. The CDR3 is made up of 16 amino acids. CDR3 in amino acids: CASSLGQVRGNTEAFF. The CDR3 DNA sequence: TGTGCCAGTAGTCTCGGACAGGTTAGAGGAAACACTGAAGCTTTCTTT.

For this clone: Other nucleotide sequences from this sample produce the same CDR3. This chain joins TRBV9 and TRBJ1-1; no clear D. CDR1 is SGDLS, CDR2 YYNGEE, per germline. V lost 0 bases, J lost 1 base, and 7 bases lay in between. This CDR3 has 14 amino acids. In DNA form, the CDR3 reads TGTGCCAGCAGCGTAGATGTGGGGAACACTGAAGCTTTCTTT. It encodes CASSVDVGNTEAFF.

In the case of this clone: The sample holds other DNA sequences that translate to the same CDR3. The V call is TRBV7-9, the J call TRBJ1-2; the match to TRBD1 covers 7 bases. Germline CDR1 reads SEHNR; CDR2 reads FQNEAQ (reference sequence). This CDR3 is built from 13 residues. The V and J ends lost 1 base and 5 bases, in that order; junction bases with no gene match: 1. CDR3 residues: CASSLEGAYGYTF. CDR3 nucleotides: TGTGCCAGCAGCTTAGAGGGGGCTTATGGCTACACCTTC.

This chain connects TRBV19 to TRBJ2-7, with TRBD1 identical over 9 bases. Trimming removed 5 bases from V and 3 bases from J; junction bases left unmatched: 8. CDR1 is LNHDA and CDR2 is SQIVND in the germline V gene (reference sequence). The CDR3 has 15 amino acids. The CDR3 loop is CASSLTGGKSYEQYF. CDR3 nucleotides: TGTGCCAGTAGTTTGACAGGGGGAAAAAGCTACGAGCAGTACTTC.

This clone is a singleton in its sample. CDR3: CASSPTGTGDYGYTF. CDR3 bases: TGTGCCAGCAGTCCAACCGGGACAGGGGATTATGGCTACACCTTC. This sequence joins TRBV28 and TRBJ1-2; TRBD1 matches at 10 bases. The germline V gene has CDR1 MDHEN and CDR2 SYDVKM. The CDR3 sequence is 15 residues long. V gave up 5 bases and J gave up 5 bases; unmatched junction bases: 8.

With regard to this clone: This sample also contains other DNA sequences that code for the same CDR3. This chain uses TRBV5-1 with TRBJ2-5; no clear D gene. Germline values: CDR1 SGHRS, CDR2 YFSETQ. CDR3 length equals 14 residues. Trimming pared 0 bases from V and 1 base from J, leaving 7 bases between. The CDR3 DNA follows: TGCGCCAGCAGCTTGGGGCAGGTCCAAGAGACCCAGTACTTC. This codes for CASSLGQVQETQYF.

The chain couples TRBV11-2 to TRBJ2-1; D remains unclear. The V and J ends lost 5 bases and 2 bases respectively, with 10 bases between them. This CDR3 has 14 residues. In germline, CDR1 is SGHAT, CDR2 FQNNGV. CDR3 in DNA: TGTGCCAGCAGCCCCCCAGAACCCTACAATGAGCAGTTCTTC. It specifies CASSPPEPYNEQFF.

J is TRBJ2-2 and V is TRBV5-1; tentatively, D is TRBD1 (5 bases). This CDR3 is built from 13 residues. Germline CDR1 SGHRS, CDR2 YFSETQ. Trimming left V 5 bases short and J 5 bases short, with 10 bases between. DNA of the CDR3: TGCGCCAGCAGTTGGGGCGGAACCGGGGAGCTGTTTTTT. It translates to CASSWGGTGELFF.

The CDR3 DNA reads TGTGCCAGCAGTGATCAGGGGGCGATAAAGACCCAGTACTTC. Residues: CASSDQGAIKTQYF. The V gene is TRBV28, the J gene TRBJ2-5, with TRBD1 matching over 8 bases. The J segment lost 6 bases and the V segment lost 5 bases, leaving 8 bases of the junction unmatched. Germline V lookup: CDR1 MDHEN, CDR2 SYDVKM. The CDR3 length is 14 residues.